These 24 T cell receptor beta chains were sequenced from one sample in a study of T cells in Graves' hyperthyroidism and ophthalmopathy (dated by TCRdb to 2018 to 2020). The library was made by multiplex PCR. The instrument was an Illumina HiSeq 2000. TCR beta CDR3 regions were amplified from RNA transcripts. For the first round of RT-PCR on the TCR CDR3, the HTBI primer set was used together with the Qiagen OneStep RT-PCR kit. The public reads were run again by TCRdb, first through fastp at Q25 and then through MiXCR, and only productive beta chains were kept. Merged by CDR3 protein, the rows form single entries marked with the most common genes and DNA. Within this sample are 500,000 to 550,000 distinct CDR3 sequences, with less than 25% of them counted one time only. About 30% of the sample is in the top ten clones. The material sequenced was blood. These receptors were collected from a man aged 18 to 29 with Graves' hyperthyroidism.

This clonotype was counted many times. The V and J genes are TRBV4-1 and TRBJ2-5; either TRBD1 or TRBD2 may fit D (5 bases each). Looked up from germline, CDR1 is MGHRA and CDR2 is YSYEKL. CDR3 length: 15 residues. V was cut by 1 base and J by 1 base, with 10 bases left in between. The CDR3 loop reads CASSQVAGTQETQYF. CDR3 bases: TGCGCCAGCAGCCAAGTCGCAGGGACCCAAGAGACCCAGTACTTC.

This clonotype was observed many times. The rearrangement joins TRBV11-2 to TRBJ2-2, with 7 bases matching TRBD2. Germline trimming cut 5 bases from V and 4 bases from J; bases unmatched to any gene: 7. The CDR3 covers 15 residues. The germline V gene has CDR1 SGHAT and CDR2 FQNNGV. In DNA form, the CDR3 reads TGTGCCAGCAGCCTCCAATGGGGGGGCACCGGGGAGCTGTTTTTT. Translating it yields CASSLQWGGTGELFF.

At least ten counts were recorded for this clonotype. The V call is TRBV5-1, the J call TRBJ1-1; no definite D call. The CDR3 runs to 11 residues. Trimming took 10 bases from V and 8 from J, leaving 15 bases between them. The germline CDR1 and CDR2 sequences are SGHRS and YFSETQ. CDR3 residues: CASHWAGEAFF. Here the CDR3 DNA reads TGCGCCTCCCATTGGGCAGGCGAAGCTTTCTTT.

Only a few counts were recorded for this clonotype. The rearrangement joins TRBV6-1 to TRBJ1-1, with D hard to call. In germline, CDR1 is MNHNS, CDR2 SASEGT. V dropped 0 bases and J dropped 1 base, with 12 bases sitting between them. The CDR3 is 16 residues long. The chain's CDR3 is CASSEASRSPNTEAFF. Here the CDR3 DNA reads TGTGCCAGCAGTGAAGCATCTCGGTCTCCGAACACTGAAGCTTTCTTT.

V is TRBV3-1 and J is TRBJ1-1; a possible D gene is TRBD1 (6 bases). V shed 3 bases and J shed 9 bases, with 17 bases lying between them. Germline CDR1 reads LGHDT; CDR2 reads YNNKEL (reference sequence). The CDR3 is 14 amino acids. The CDR3 protein is CASSHPIHRDKAFF. CDR3 DNA sequence: TGTGCCAGCAGCCACCCTATCCATCGGGACAAAGCTTTCTTT.

This clonotype was counted ten times or more. V is TRBV11-2 and J is TRBJ2-7; TRBD1 is a possible D gene (7 bases). Trimming took 4 bases from V and 3 from J, leaving 19 bases between them. Germline V CDR1 and CDR2: SGHAT, FQNNGV. The CDR3 totals 16 residues. The CDR3 here is CASSSQARDSRYEQYF. CDR3 DNA sequence: TGTGCCAGCAGCTCCCAAGCGCGGGACAGCCGCTACGAGCAGTACTTC.

This clonotype was found many times. The genes are TRBV6-1 and TRBJ1-5; 7 bases agree with TRBD1. This CDR3 contains 17 residues. V dropped 2 bases and J dropped 1; count of bases not matched to a gene: 8. Germline loops: CDR1 MNHNS, CDR2 SASEGT. CDR3 sequence reads: CASSEQWTGPSNQPQHF. The DNA of the CDR3 is TGTGCCAGCAGTGAACAATGGACAGGTCCGAGCAATCAGCCCCAGCATTTT.

This clonotype was seen ten or more times. V is TRBV7-8 and J is TRBJ2-2; 7 nucleotides match TRBD1. This CDR3 is 15 amino acids long. The J segment lost 4 bases and the V segment lost 1 base, leaving 3 bases of the junction unmatched. CDR1 is SGHVS and CDR2 is FQNEAQ in the germline V gene. This chain's CDR3 is CASSLEGAGTGELFF. As DNA, the CDR3 is TGTGCCAGCAGCTTAGAGGGGGCGGGCACCGGGGAGCTGTTTTTT.

The J gene is TRBJ2-3, the V gene TRBV24-1; no reliable D call. CDR3 size: 14 residues. V shed 7 bases and J shed 1 base, with 11 bases lying between them. Germline CDR1 is KGHDR and CDR2 is SFDVKD. CDR3 protein: CATRSSQGTDTQYF. CDR3 coding DNA: TGTGCCACCAGATCCTCGCAGGGCACAGATACGCAGTATTTT.

In this sample, this clonotype turned up many times. V is TRBV13 and J is TRBJ2-5; D is unclear. Germline V CDR1 and CDR2: PRHDT, FYEKMQ (reference sequence). CDR3 length: 14 residues. Between the trimmed V and J ends, which lost 5 bases and 2 bases, there was a span of 12 bases. CDR3 in amino acids: CASSRLTVQETQYF. For the CDR3, the DNA is TGTGCCAGCAGCCGCCTCACAGTTCAAGAGACCCAGTACTTC.

This rearrangement joins TRBV2 to TRBJ2-7; D is perhaps TRBD1 (6 bases). The germline V and J ends were trimmed by 11 bases and 2 bases, with 16 bases remaining between them. The CDR3 consists of 13 residues. Germline CDR1 SNHLY, CDR2 FYNNEI. CDR3 protein: CAGRRDTAYEQYF. CDR3 coding DNA: TGTGCCGGGCGCCGGGACACTGCCTACGAGCAGTACTTC. Full variable domain (missing parts from reference TRBV2 and TRBJ2-7): EPEVTQTPSHQVTQMGQEVILRCVPISNHLYFYWYRQILGQKVEFLVSFYNNEISEKSEIFDDQFSVERPDGSNFTLKIRSTKLEDSAMYFCAGRRDTAYEQYFGPGTRLTVT.

This chain uses TRBV12-3 or TRBV12-4 with TRBJ1-5, with a weak D call TRBD1 (5 bases). Trimming pared 6 bases from V and 1 base from J, leaving 10 bases between. This CDR3 contains 14 residues. The DNA of the CDR3 is TGTGCCAGCAGCTCGGACAACAGCAATCAGCCCCAGCATTTT. Protein sequence: CASSSDNSNQPQHF.

This clonotype was counted at least ten times. The chain recombines TRBV6-1 with TRBJ2-5; 7 bases line up with TRBD2. The CDR3 has 14 amino acids. In germline, CDR1 is MNHNS, CDR2 SASEGT. Trimming removed 6 bases from V and 1 base from J; junction bases left unmatched: 5. The CDR3 is CASSGAGTQETQYF. CDR3 nucleotides: TGTGCCAGCAGCGGAGCGGGGACCCAAGAGACCCAGTACTTC.

This clonotype has ten or more counts. The DNA for the CDR3 is TGTGCCAGCAGCTTCCACAGGGACACTGAAGCTTTCTTT. Amino acids: CASSFHRDTEAFF. The genes are TRBV7-2 and TRBJ1-1; D is possibly TRBD1 (6 bases). V was cut by 3 bases and J by 3 bases, with 8 bases left in between. The CDR3 runs to 13 residues. Germline-derived CDR1 and CDR2 are SGHTA and FQGNSA. Together with reference TRBV7-2 and TRBJ1-1, the CDR3 gives the full variable domain: GAGVSQSPSNKVTEKGKDVELRCDPISGHTALYWYRQSLGQGLEFLIYFQGNSAPDKSGLPSDRFSAERTGGSVSTLTIQRTQQEDSAVYLCASSFHRDTEAFFGQGTRLTVV.

This clonotype was counted a few times. J is TRBJ2-7 and V is TRBV28, with TRBD1 matching over 10 bases. Unmatched junction bases numbered 18, after V lost 4 bases and J lost 0 bases. This CDR3 has 20 residues. Germline V gene data show CDR1 as MDHEN and CDR2 as SYDVKM. The CDR3 here is CASSSPQPGQGSGFSYEQYF. CDR3 DNA sequence: TGTGCCAGCAGTTCCCCACAACCGGGACAGGGGTCCGGGTTCTCCTACGAGCAGTACTTC.

Many counts were recorded for this clonotype. J is TRBJ1-2 and V is TRBV7-2; D uncertain. The germline CDR1 and CDR2 sequences are SGHTA and FQGNSA. This CDR3 is built from 15 residues. The V and J ends lost 2 bases and 0 bases respectively, with 10 bases between them. The CDR3 spells CASSLQAGANYGYTF. As DNA, the CDR3 is TGTGCCAGCAGCTTACAGGCGGGAGCTAACTATGGCTACACCTTC. Supplemented by reference TRBV7-2 and TRBJ1-2, the full variable domain reads GAGVSQSPSNKVTEKGKDVELRCDPISGHTALYWYRQSLGQGLEFLIYFQGNSAPDKSGLPSDRFSAERTGGSVSTLTIQRTQQEDSAVYLCASSLQAGANYGYTFGSGTRLTVV.

This sequence joins TRBV9 and TRBJ2-5; D possibly corresponds to TRBD2 (5 bases). The CDR3 is made up of 13 amino acids. Germline V gene lookup returns CDR1 SGDLS and CDR2 YYNGEE. Trimming took 0 bases from V and 5 from J, leaving 8 bases between them. The CDR3 sequence: CASSVAPGETQYF. In nucleotides, the CDR3 is TGTGCCAGCAGCGTAGCCCCGGGGGAGACCCAGTACTTC.

As to this clonotype: At one end, the junction sequence differs from germline, possibly due to a read error. V is TRBV6-1 and J is TRBJ2-5; 11 bases map to TRBD2. Per the germline V gene, CDR1 is MNHNS and CDR2 is SASEGT. The CDR3 length is 15 residues. CDR3 in amino acids: CASRVSGRAGETQCF. The CDR3 DNA follows: TGTGCCAGCAGGGTTAGCGGGAGGGCTGGCGAGACCCAGTGCTTC.

V gene TRBV11-2 combines with J gene TRBJ2-2; TRBD1 matches at 9 bases. V lost 5 bases and J lost 0; bases outside the gene matches: 10. The CDR3 consists of 18 residues. The germline V gene encodes CDR1 SGHAT and CDR2 FQNNGV. CDR3 in DNA: TGTGCCAGCAGCCTGGACCGGGACAGGGTTGCGAACACCGGGGAGCTGTTTTTT. Amino acids: CASSLDRDRVANTGELFF.

The V call is TRBV7-9, the J call TRBJ1-5; D remains ambiguous. Germline CDR1 is SEHNR and CDR2 is FQNEAQ (reference sequence). With 5 bases removed from V and 2 bases from J, the gap between germline ends came to 10 bases. The CDR3 contains 14 residues. The CDR3 reads CASSGWGGNQPQHF. CDR3 nucleotides: TGTGCCAGCAGCGGTTGGGGAGGCAATCAGCCCCAGCATTTT.

This clonotype has a count of ten or more. The chain is built from TRBV7-9 and TRBJ2-5; TRBD1 matches at 8 bases. CDR1 is SEHNR, CDR2 FQNEAQ, per germline (reference sequence). This CDR3 has 16 residues. V shed 2 bases, J shed 1 base, and the junction held 6 bases outside the gene matches. The CDR3 protein is CASSLRGQVIQETQYF. The CDR3 DNA reads TGTGCCAGCAGCTTACGGGGACAGGTTATCCAAGAGACCCAGTACTTC.

This chain links TRBV12-3 or TRBV12-4 with TRBJ2-4; D remains ambiguous. Trimming pared 4 bases from V and 6 bases from J, leaving 13 bases between. This CDR3 contains 14 residues. CDR3 residues: CASSSMRLGNIQYF. DNA for the CDR3: TGTGCCAGCAGTTCGATGAGGTTGGGAAACATTCAGTACTTC.

This clonotype has a count of ten or more. The chain joins TRBV20-1 to TRBJ2-5, with 12 bases identical to TRBD2. CDR3 length: 14 amino acids. The J segment lost 7 bases and the V segment lost 2 bases, leaving 5 bases of the junction unmatched. Germline CDR1 and CDR2: DFQATT and SNEGSKA (reference sequence). In nucleotides, the CDR3 is TGCAGTGCTAGACTAGCGGGGGGGCGGGGGACCCAGTACTTC. As protein: CSARLAGGRGTQYF.

The chain carries TRBV11-2 and TRBJ2-5; tentatively, D is TRBD2 (6 bases). Trimming stripped 5 bases from V and 5 bases from J, with 15 bases between. The CDR3 has 14 amino acids. Germline V gene sequence: CDR1 SGHAT, CDR2 FQNNGV. CDR3 region: CASSGLGGMETQYF. The CDR3 DNA is TGTGCCAGCAGCGGGCTAGGAGGGATGGAGACCCAGTACTTC.